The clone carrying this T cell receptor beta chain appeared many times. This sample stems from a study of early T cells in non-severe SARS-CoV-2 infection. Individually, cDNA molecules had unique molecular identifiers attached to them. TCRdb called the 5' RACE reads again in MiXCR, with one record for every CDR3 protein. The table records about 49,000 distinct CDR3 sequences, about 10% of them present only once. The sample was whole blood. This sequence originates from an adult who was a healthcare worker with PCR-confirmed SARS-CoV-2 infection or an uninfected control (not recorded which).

For the CDR3, the DNA is TGTGCCAGTAGTCAGCGGGGGGGAGCCTACAATGAGCAGTTCTTC. Encoded protein: CASSQRGGAYNEQFF. V usage is TRBV19 and J usage is TRBJ2-1, with 10 bases lining up with TRBD2. Germline V lookup: CDR1 LNHDA, CDR2 SQIVND (reference sequence). CDR3 length: 15 amino acids. Trimming took 5 bases from V and 2 from J; bases not matched to a gene: 3.